Listed below are T cell receptor beta chains from one sample, sequenced in a study of blood T cell repertoires in COVID-19. Using immunoSEQ multiplex PCR, the repertoire was profiled, and TCRdb retains in-frame clones only, with some absent. This table holds tens of thousands of clones, 90% found once. Input material: peripheral blood. The receptors were gathered from a human donor in a cohort sampled during active COVID-19. The CDR3 runs from the conserved cysteine through the conserved F or W. A D gene is named only where the DNA matches it firmly. Size is stated for part of the rows, as once, few or many counts, or as a class when the clone is expanded.

>once|TRBD2|TRBJ2-2|TRBV10-2
TGCGCCACTCTAGCGGGGCGAAACACCGGGGAGCTGTTTTTT
CATLAGRNTGELFF
>NA|NA|TRBJ1-1|TRBV28
TGTGCCAGCAGTCCTACTGTCGGTCTGGGCGCCACTGAAGCTTTCTTT
CASSPTVGLGATEAFF
>NA|TRBD2|TRBJ2-1|TRBV11-2
TGTGCCAGCAGCACAGGGACTAGCGGGAGGTACAATGAGCAGTTCTTC
CASSTGTSGRYNEQFF
>NA|NA|TRBJ1-2|TRBV9
TGTGCCAGCAGCGCGGGCAGGCGGGATGGCTACACCTTC
CASSAGRRDGYTF
>NA|NA|TRBJ1-5|TRBV24-1
TGTGCCACTAACGACGGGGGGCGAAGCAATCAGCCCCAGCATTTT
CATNDGGRSNQPQHF
>NA|NA|TRBJ2-7|TRBV9
TGTGCCAGCAGCGCGACAGGTCTCTCCTACGAGCAGTACTTC
CASSATGLSYEQYF
>NA|TRBD2|TRBJ2-3|TRBV11-2
TGTGCCAGCACCCTAGCGGGGAGCACAGATACGCAGTATTTT
CASTLAGSTDTQYF
>NA|TRBD2|TRBJ2-7|TRBV4-1
TGCGCCAGCAGCCAAGACGGGGGGGGCTCCTACGAGCAGTACTTC
CASSQDGGGSYEQYF
>NA|TRBD2|TRBJ2-2|TRBV15
TGTGCCACCAGCGTCAGGAGCGGGAGGGGAACCGGGGAGCTGTTTTTT
CATSVRSGRGTGELFF
>NA|NA|TRBJ1-2|TRBV27
TGTGCCAGCAGTTTCGCAGGGCGAGAAAACTTTAACTATGGCTACACCTTC
CASSFAGRENFNYGYTF
>NA|TRBD1|TRBJ1-4|TRBV6-5
TGTGCCAGCAGTTACCGGACAGGGGGCAGTGATGAAAAACTGTTTTTT
CASSYRTGGSDEKLFF
>NA|NA|TRBJ2-1|TRBV5-4
TGTGCCAGCAGCTTGACACCACATAGCGCCAATGAGCAGTTCTTC
CASSLTPHSANEQFF
>NA|TRBD1|TRBJ2-1|TRBV5-5
TGTGCCAGCAGCTTGGGGTGGGACAGGGGTAACAATGAGCAGTTCTTC
CASSLGWDRGNNEQFF
>NA|NA|TRBJ2-4|TRBV6-1
TGTGCCAGCAGTGAGGCAGGGGAGCTAAAGGTTATTCAGTACTTC
CASSEAGELKVIQYF
>NA|TRBD1|TRBJ2-2|TRBV6-2/TRBV6-3
TGTGCCAGCACCCCGGACAGGGGCCGCCCCGGGGAGCTGTTTTTT
CASTPDRGRPGELFF
>NA|NA|TRBJ2-1|TRBV27
TGTGCCAGCAGTTTAGGAGGTTTCGCCTACAATGAGCAGTTCTTC
CASSLGGFAYNEQFF
>NA|NA|TRBJ2-1|TRBV27
TGTGCCAGCAGTCCATCGGGAACCGAGCAGTTCTTC
CASSPSGTEQFF
>NA|NA|TRBJ1-2|TRBV12-3/TRBV12-4
TGTGCCAGCAGCTCGGGGTATGGCTACACCTTC
CASSSGYGYTF
>NA|NA|TRBJ2-1|TRBV6-6
TGTGCCAGCAGGGTTACCCGAGGGTTCTCCTACAATGAGCAGTTCTTC
CASRVTRGFSYNEQFF
>NA|NA|TRBJ1-1|TRBV18
TGTGCCAGCTCACGATCCGGGGAGAACACTGAAGCTTTCTTT
CASSRSGENTEAFF
>once|NA|TRBJ1-6|TRBV9
TGTGCCAGCAGCGCAACTAAGATGAGCTCCTATAATTCACCCCTCCACTTT
CASSATKMSSYNSPLHF
>NA|NA|TRBJ2-7|TRBV7-9
TGTGCCAGCAGCCCAAGCGGGTCCCCCTACGAGCAGTACTTC
CASSPSGSPYEQYF
>NA|TRBD1|TRBJ1-1|TRBV29-1
TGCAGCGTTGAGGGACAGACGAACACTGAAGCTTTCTTT
CSVEGQTNTEAFF
>NA|NA|TRBJ2-2|TRBV24-1
TGTGCCACCAGTGATACTCGCACCGGGGAGCTGTTTTTT
CATSDTRTGELFF
>NA|TRBD2|TRBJ2-1|TRBV4-3
TGCGCCAGCAGCCGTGGACTAGCGGCAGAGCAGTTCTTC
CASSRGLAAEQFF
>NA|TRBD2|TRBJ2-1|TRBV19
TGTGCCAGTACTGGGGGACGACAAGCGGGAGGCTCCTACAATGAGCAGTTCTTC
CASTGGRQAGGSYNEQFF
>NA|NA|TRBJ1-4|TRBV2
TGTGCCAGCAGTTTTCAGGGTTTCGGTGAAAAACTGTTTTTT
CASSFQGFGEKLFF
>NA|NA|TRBJ2-2|TRBV11-3
TGTGCCAGCAGCTTACTAGGAACCGGGGAGCTGTTTTTT
CASSLLGTGELFF
>NA|TRBD2|TRBJ2-1|TRBV11-2
TGTGCCAGCAGCTTCGTTCAGCGGGGGGGCGGTTCCTACAATGAGCAGTTCTTC
CASSFVQRGGGSYNEQFF
>few|NA|TRBJ1-5|TRBV19
TGTGCCAGTAGTGAACAGTACAATCAGCCCCAGCATTTT
CASSEQYNQPQHF
>once|NA|TRBJ2-7|TRBV4-2
TGTGCCAGCAGCCAAGATCCGCCTCTGTTTGGACAAGCCTACGAGCAGTACTTC
CASSQDPPLFGQAYEQYF
>once|NA|TRBJ2-3|TRBV11-1
TGTGCCAGCAGCTCGAGCACAGATACGCAGTATTTT
CASSSSTDTQYF
>NA|NA|TRBJ1-1|TRBV6-5
TGTGCCAGCAGTTACTCGAGGGTCATGAACACTGAAGCTTTCTTT
CASSYSRVMNTEAFF
>NA|NA|TRBJ2-5|TRBV2
TGTGCCAGCAGTCGAGGACAGCCCGGTCAAGAGACCCAGTACTTC
CASSRGQPGQETQYF